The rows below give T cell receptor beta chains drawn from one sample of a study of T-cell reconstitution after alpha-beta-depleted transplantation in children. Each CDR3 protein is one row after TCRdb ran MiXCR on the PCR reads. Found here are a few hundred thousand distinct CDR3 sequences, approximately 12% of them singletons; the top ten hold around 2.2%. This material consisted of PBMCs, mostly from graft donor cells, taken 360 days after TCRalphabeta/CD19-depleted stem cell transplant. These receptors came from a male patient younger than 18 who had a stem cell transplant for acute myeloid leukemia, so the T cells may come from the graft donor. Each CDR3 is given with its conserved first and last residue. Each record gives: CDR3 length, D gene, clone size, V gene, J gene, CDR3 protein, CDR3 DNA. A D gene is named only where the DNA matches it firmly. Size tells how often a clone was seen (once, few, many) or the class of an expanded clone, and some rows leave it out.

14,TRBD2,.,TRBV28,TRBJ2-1,CASGGGRAHNEQFF,TGTGCCAGCGGCGGCGGGAGGGCGCACAATGAGCAGTTCTTC
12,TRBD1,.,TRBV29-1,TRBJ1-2,CSGRQGNYGYTF,TGCAGCGGAAGACAGGGCAACTATGGCTACACCTTC
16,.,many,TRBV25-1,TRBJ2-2,CASSEYRGGNTGELFF,TGTGCCAGCAGTGAATATCGTGGAGGGAACACCGGGGAGCTGTTTTTT
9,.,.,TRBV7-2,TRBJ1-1,CASSHEHIF,TGTGCCAGCAGCCACGAACATATCTTT
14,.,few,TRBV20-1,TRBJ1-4,CSAPGPATNEKLFF,TGCAGTGCTCCCGGCCCTGCAACTAATGAAAAACTGTTTTTT
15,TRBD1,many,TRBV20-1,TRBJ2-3,CSARSNRGPTDTQYF,TGCAGTGCTAGATCCAACAGGGGTCCAACAGATACGCAGTATTTT
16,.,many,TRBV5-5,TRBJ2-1,CASSSPVWTDRYEQFF,TGTGCCAGCAGCTCGCCGGTTTGGACAGATCGCTATGAGCAGTTCTTC
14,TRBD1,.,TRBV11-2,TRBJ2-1,CASSLAGTVSGQFF,TGTGCCAGCAGCTTAGCGGGGACAGTTTCGGGGCAGTTCTTC
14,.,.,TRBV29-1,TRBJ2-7,CSARPTPFSYEQYF,TGCAGCGCCCGCCCGACCCCCTTCTCCTACGAGCAGTACTTC
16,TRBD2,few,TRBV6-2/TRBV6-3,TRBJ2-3,CASSSGLAEGQDTQYF,TGTGCCAGCAGTTCCGGACTAGCAGAGGGGCAGGATACGCAGTATTTT
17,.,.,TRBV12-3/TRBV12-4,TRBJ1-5,CASSWGLGEGSNQPQHF,TGTGCCAGCAGTTGGGGCTTGGGAGAGGGGAGCAATCAGCCCCAGCATTTT
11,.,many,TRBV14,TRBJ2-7,CASSHSREQYF,TGTGCCAGCAGCCATTCCCGCGAGCAGTACTTC
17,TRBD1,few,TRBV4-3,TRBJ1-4,CASSHGLTGVGEEKLFF,TGCGCCAGCAGCCATGGGTTGACAGGGGTCGGGGAGGAAAAACTGTTTTTT
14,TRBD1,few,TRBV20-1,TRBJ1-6,CSARTGTANSPLHF,TGCAGTGCAAGAACCGGGACAGCGAATTCACCCCTCCACTTT
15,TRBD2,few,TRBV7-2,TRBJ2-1,CASSSMVAGSNEQFF,TGTGCCAGCAGCTCGATGGTAGCGGGTTCAAATGAGCAGTTCTTC
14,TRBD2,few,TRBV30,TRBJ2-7,CAWSVRTSSYEQYF,TGTGCCTGGAGTGTACGGACTAGCTCCTACGAGCAGTACTTC
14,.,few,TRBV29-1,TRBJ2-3,CSVAGLGHTDTQYF,TGCAGCGTTGCCGGCCTAGGCCACACAGATACGCAGTATTTT
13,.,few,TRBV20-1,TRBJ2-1,CSARVPLNNEQFF,TGCAGTGCTAGAGTTCCATTGAACAATGAGCAGTTCTTC
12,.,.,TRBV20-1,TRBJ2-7,CSVRLASYEQYF,TGCAGTGTTCGATTGGCCTCCTACGAGCAGTACTTC
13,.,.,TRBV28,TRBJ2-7,CASSPPPTYEQYF,TGTGCCAGCAGCCCTCCTCCCACCTACGAGCAGTACTTC
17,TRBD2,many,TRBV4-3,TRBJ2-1,CASSQGTSGSSYNEQFF,TGTGCCAGCAGCCAAGGGACTAGCGGTAGCTCCTACAATGAGCAGTTCTTC
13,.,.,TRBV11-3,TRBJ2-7,CASSLRPLGEQYF,TGTGCCAGCAGCTTACGGCCCCTTGGAGAGCAGTACTTC
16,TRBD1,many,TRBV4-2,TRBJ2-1,CASSLGTGNTYNEQFF,TGTGCCAGCAGCCTCGGGACAGGGAACACCTACAATGAGCAGTTCTTC
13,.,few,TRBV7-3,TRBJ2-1,CASSPGAGDEQFF,TGTGCCAGCAGCCCGGGTGCCGGGGATGAGCAGTTCTTC
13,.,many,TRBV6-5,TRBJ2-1,CASPVNSGVEQFF,TGTGCCAGCCCAGTTAATAGCGGAGTAGAGCAGTTCTTC
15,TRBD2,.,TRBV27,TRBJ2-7,CASRLLAVDSYEQYF,TGTGCCAGCAGGCTACTAGCGGTCGACTCCTACGAGCAGTACTTC
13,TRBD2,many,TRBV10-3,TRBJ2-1,CAMSGLASNEQFF,TGTGCCATGTCGGGACTAGCGTCCAATGAGCAGTTCTTC
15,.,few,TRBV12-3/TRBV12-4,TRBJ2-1,CASTLFGQGPNEQFF,TGTGCCAGCACCCTGTTCGGCCAAGGGCCCAATGAGCAGTTCTTC
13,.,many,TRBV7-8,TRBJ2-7,CASSATDPYEQYF,TGTGCCAGCAGCGCGACAGATCCCTACGAGCAGTACTTC
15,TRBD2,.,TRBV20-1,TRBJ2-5,CSAWTSGNVAETQYF,TGCAGTGCTTGGACTAGCGGGAACGTGGCAGAGACCCAGTACTTC
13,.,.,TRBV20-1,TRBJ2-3,CSASYLEVGAQYF,TGCAGTGCTAGCTATCTAGAGGTGGGAGCGCAGTATTTT
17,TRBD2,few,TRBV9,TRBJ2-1,CASSVTFGLAGRNEQFF,TGTGCCAGCAGCGTAACTTTCGGACTAGCGGGACGGAATGAGCAGTTCTTC
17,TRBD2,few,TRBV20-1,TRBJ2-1,CSATGLAGDNSYNEQFF,TGCAGTGCAACGGGACTAGCGGGAGATAATTCCTACAATGAGCAGTTCTTC
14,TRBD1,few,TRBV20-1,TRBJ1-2,CSALEGQGSYGYTF,TGCAGTGCCCTTGAAGGACAGGGAAGCTATGGCTACACCTTC
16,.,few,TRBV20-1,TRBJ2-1,CSARDSTRSPYNEQFF,TGCAGTGCTAGAGATTCGACTAGGTCGCCCTACAATGAGCAGTTCTTC
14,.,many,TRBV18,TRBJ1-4,CASSPQGTNEKLFF,TGTGCCAGCTCACCACAGGGGACTAATGAAAAACTGTTTTTT
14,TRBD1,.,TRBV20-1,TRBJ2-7,CSAVRDRDIYEQYF,TGCAGTGCGGTGAGGGACAGGGATATCTACGAGCAGTACTTC
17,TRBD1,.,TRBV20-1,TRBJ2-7,CSFWGQALSLGPYEQYF,TGCAGTTTCTGGGGACAGGCTCTCTCTCTTGGCCCCTACGAGCAGTACTTC
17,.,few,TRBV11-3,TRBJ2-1,CASSLGGAGLTYNEQFF,TGTGCCAGCAGCTTAGGTGGGGCGGGATTGACCTACAATGAGCAGTTCTTC
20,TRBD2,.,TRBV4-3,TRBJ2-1,CASSRYLGTSGPPTYNEQFF,TGCGCCAGCAGCCGATATTTGGGGACTAGCGGGCCGCCGACCTACAATGAGCAGTTCTTC